A selection of T cell receptor beta chains follows, all from one sample in a study of T cell responses to AZD1222 COVID-19 vaccine. Profiled with immunoSEQ multiplex PCR; TCRdb holds only in-frame clones, not every one. This table holds 80,000 or so clones, about 85% found once. Sequencing was performed on peripheral blood, taken on day 0 of AZD1222 vaccination. These receptors were obtained from an adult in good health. Both conserved end residues are part of each CDR3. The D gene is left open where the match is weak. Only some rows state a clone size, as once, few, many or a class for expanded clones.

abundance,j_gene,v_gene,d_gene,CDR3aa,CDR3nt
NA,TRBJ1-1,TRBV9,NA,CASSVADKNTEAFF,TGTGCCAGCAGCGTAGCGGACAAGAACACTGAAGCTTTCTTT
NA,TRBJ1-3,TRBV6-5,NA,CATTERNTIYF,TGTGCCACTACGGAGCGAAACACCATATATTTT
NA,TRBJ2-1,TRBV7-2,TRBD2,CASSLVAGGDYNEQFF,TGTGCCAGCAGCTTAGTAGCGGGGGGGGACTACAATGAGCAGTTCTTC
NA,TRBJ2-1,TRBV19,TRBD1,CASSLLQGLVYNEQFF,TGTGCCAGTAGCCTTCTACAGGGGTTAGTCTACAATGAGCAGTTCTTC
NA,TRBJ1-1,TRBV10-1,TRBD1,CASSVNRGITEAFF,TGCGCCAGCAGTGTCAACAGGGGTATCACTGAAGCTTTCTTT
NA,TRBJ1-5,TRBV7-9,TRBD1,CASSLDRGHSNQPQHF,TGTGCCAGCAGCTTAGATAGGGGGCATAGCAATCAGCCCCAGCATTTT
NA,TRBJ2-1,TRBV10-3,NA,CAIRPGWAGYNEQFF,TGTGCCATCAGGCCCGGGTGGGCGGGGTACAATGAGCAGTTCTTC
once,TRBJ1-1,TRBV6-4,NA,CASSLLMNTEAFF,TGTGCCAGCAGTTTGTTGATGAACACTGAAGCTTTCTTT
NA,TRBJ1-5,TRBV2,NA,CASREGHLGDNQPQHF,TGTGCCAGCAGGGAGGGACATCTAGGGGACAATCAGCCCCAGCATTTT
NA,TRBJ2-7,TRBV29-1,TRBD2,CSSLTSGYEQYF,TGCAGCTCATTGACTAGCGGCTACGAGCAGTACTTC
NA,TRBJ1-2,TRBV19,NA,CASSTDPNYGYTF,TGTGCCAGTAGTACAGACCCGAACTATGGCTACACCTTC
NA,TRBJ2-5,TRBV4-1,NA,CASSSTGERSLETQYF,TGCGCCAGCAGCTCCACGGGAGAGAGGTCGCTGGAGACCCAGTACTTC
NA,TRBJ1-2,TRBV7-2,NA,CASSLLGPPANYGYTF,TGTGCCAGCAGCTTACTAGGCCCACCGGCCAACTATGGCTACACCTTC
NA,TRBJ1-1,TRBV6-5,NA,CASSYEGDTEAFF,TGTGCCAGCAGTTACGAGGGAGACACTGAAGCTTTCTTT